The T cell receptor beta chain described here comes from a study of OX40 agonist ivuxolimab in advanced cancers. The germline CDR1 and CDR2 sequences are SGHTA and FQGNSA. Trimming cost V 5 bases and J 9 bases, with 18 bases left between them. The CDR3 covers 14 residues. The method was immunoSEQ multiplex PCR; TCRdb's version includes in-frame clones alone and lacks a portion of them. The data hold 55,000 to 70,000 clones, with 85% observed a single time. Sequenced here: CD4+ or CD8+ T cells sorted from blood, sampled in a trial of the OX40 agonist ivuxolimab. The receptor was derived from an adult with an advanced solid tumor such as melanoma, head and neck, liver or kidney cancer. The genes are TRBV7-2 and TRBJ2-3; a weak D match, TRBD1 (5 bases). The CDR3: CASSLDGRERTQYF. CDR3 nucleotide sequence: TGTGCCAGCAGCCTAGACGGCAGGGAAAGAACGCAGTATTTT. The variable domain in full, with the rest retrieved from reference TRBV7-2 and TRBJ2-3, is GAGVSQSPSNKVTEKGKDVELRCDPISGHTALYWYRQSLGQGLEFLIYFQGNSAPDKSGLPSDRFSAERTGGSVSTLTIQRTQQEDSAVYLCASSLDGRERTQYFGPGTRLTVL.